This T cell receptor beta chain was sequenced for a study of blood T cell repertoires in COVID-19. The wider study: The United States, Italy and Spain were the sources of the acute and convalescent COVID-19 samples. Sources were T cells, B-cell-depleted T cells, or PBMCs; the material itself was cDNA or gDNA.

CDR1 is SGHDT and CDR2 is YYEEEE in the germline V gene. V was pared by 0 bases and J by 8 bases, with 7 bases of the junction left unmatched. This CDR3 has 14 residues. Enrolled during active infection, Seattle patients were then followed longitudinally. Only in-frame clones appear in the TCRdb table, and some are missing; sequencing was by immunoSEQ multiplex PCR. Here the sample spans 190,000 or so clones, 85% being singletons. The TCR originated in a man aged 55 to 70 with COVID-19, enrolled during active disease. Material: peripheral blood. The chain carries TRBV5-6 and TRBJ1-2, with TRBD1 matching over 7 bases. The chain's CDR3 is CASSLVQGVGGYTF. The DNA of the CDR3 is TGTGCCAGCAGCTTGGTTCAGGGGGTGGGAGGCTACACCTTC.